One and the same sample provided the 12 T cell receptor beta chains below, sequenced in a study of shared clonotypes between healthy human individuals. Method: immunoSEQ multiplex PCR; TCRdb's copy keeps in-frame clones and lacks some. The sample carries 2.5 million or so clones, approximately 92% recorded once. What was sequenced was naive CD4+ T cells sorted from blood. Described subset: CD45RA+ positively selected. These TCRs come from a man in his late teens or twenties in good health.

The sample holds a few counts of this clone. The chain combines TRBV28 with TRBJ1-5; D unresolved. This CDR3 is 12 amino acids long. Germline CDR1 is MDHEN and CDR2 is SYDVKM. Trimming cost V 4 bases and J 8 bases, with 9 bases left between them. CDR3 loop: CASSWSYKPQHF. CDR3 DNA sequence: TGTGCCAGCAGTTGGTCTTATAAGCCCCAGCATTTT.

Worth noting for this clone: Different DNA sequences within this sample yield the same CDR3. Here the CDR3 DNA reads TGTGCCAGCAGCTTAGGAGGGGGCTATACAGATACGCAGTATTTT. Its translation is CASSLGGGYTDTQYF. J is TRBJ2-3 and V is TRBV7-9; 7 nucleotides line up with TRBD1. With 1 base clipped from V and 3 bases from J, the junction kept 4 bases outside the gene matches. This CDR3 has 15 residues. The V gene's germline CDR1 is SEHNR and CDR2 FQNEAQ (reference sequence).

The J gene is TRBJ2-5, the V gene TRBV5-1; 8 positions match TRBD1. The CDR3 length is 16 residues. V lost 0 bases to trimming and J lost 4 bases; unmatched junction nucleotides: 8. In germline, CDR1 is SGHRS, CDR2 YFSETQ. The CDR3 nucleotides read TGCGCCAGCAGCTTGGCCCCCCAGGGGGCGGGAGAGACCCAGTACTTC. It encodes CASSLAPQGAGETQYF.

The V call is TRBV9, the J call TRBJ2-2; TRBD2 is a possible D gene (5 bases). Trimming left V 0 bases short and J 6 bases short, with 9 bases between. CDR1 is SGDLS, CDR2 YYNGEE, per germline. The CDR3 runs 14 residues. The CDR3 here is CASSVGSEAGELFF. Here the CDR3 DNA reads TGTGCCAGCAGCGTAGGATCGGAGGCCGGGGAGCTGTTTTTT.

V usage is TRBV6-6 and J usage is TRBJ1-1; maybe TRBD1 (6 bases). This CDR3 has 14 amino acids. The germline V gene has CDR1 MNHNY and CDR2 SVGAGI (reference sequence). With 4 bases removed from V and 4 bases from J, the gap between germline ends came to 13 bases. The CDR3 coding sequence is TGTGCCAGCAGTTCCCAGACAGGTGGCACTGAAGCTTTCTTT. Encoded protein: CASSSQTGGTEAFF.

As DNA, the CDR3 is TGTGCCAGCAGCTCCCCGAGGAGGGGAAATTACGAGCAGTACTTC. Translation: CASSSPRRGNYEQYF. The chain is built from TRBV5-8 and TRBJ2-7; a possible D gene is TRBD2 (6 bases). CDR3 length: 15 amino acids. From germline, CDR1 is SGHTS and CDR2 YDEGEE. Trimming pared 3 bases from V and 4 bases from J, leaving 17 bases between. The whole variable domain, filled in from reference TRBV5-8 and TRBJ2-7, reads EAGVTQSPTHLIKTRGQQATLRCSPISGHTSVYWYQQALGLGLQFLLWYDEGEERNRGNFPPRFSGRQFPNYSSELNVNALELEDSALYLCASSSPRRGNYEQYFGPGTRLTVT.

The chain combines TRBV4-3 with TRBJ2-2; D is undetermined. Trimming cost V 0 bases and J 7 bases, with 9 bases left between them. Germline CDR1 reads LGHNA; CDR2 reads YSLEER. The CDR3 runs to 14 residues. CDR3 amino acids: CASSQEPESGELFF. Written as DNA, the CDR3 is TGCGCCAGCAGCCAAGAACCTGAGAGCGGGGAGCTGTTTTTT.

The rearrangement joins TRBV27 to TRBJ2-7; TRBD1 matches at 10 bases. CDR1 is MNHEY, CDR2 SMNVEV, per germline (reference sequence). Unmatched junction bases numbered 7, after V lost 4 bases and J lost 4 bases. The CDR3 loop spans 15 amino acids. CDR3 nucleotides: TGTGCCAGCAGTTCCCGGGACAGGGGAGGGTACGAGCAGTACTTC. Protein product: CASSSRDRGGYEQYF.

As regards this clone: This same CDR3 is encoded by further DNA sequences in the sample. The chain combines TRBV5-4 with TRBJ1-2; D gene uncertain. Deletions cut 3 bases from V and 2 bases from J, with 8 bases between. Germline CDR1 SGHNT, CDR2 YYREEE (reference sequence). The CDR3 runs 13 residues. This CDR3 is CASSSGENYGYTF. The CDR3 region has the DNA TGTGCCAGCAGCTCCGGGGAGAACTATGGCTACACCTTC.

V gene TRBV27 combines with J gene TRBJ2-5; 8 bases fit TRBD1. Looked up from germline, CDR1 is MNHEY and CDR2 is SMNVEV (reference sequence). CDR3 length: 14 residues. The V gene end was trimmed by 8 bases and the J gene end by 5 bases; junction bases not matched to a gene: 10. CDR3 DNA: TGTGCCAGCCGGTCGCCAGGGGGCAGGGAGACCCAGTACTTC. Its protein is CASRSPGGRETQYF.

This clone was counted once. At the DNA level, this CDR3 is encoded by other sequences in the same sample as well. This sequence joins TRBV2 and TRBJ2-5; the D gene is possibly TRBD1 (5 bases). Germline lookup yields CDR1 SNHLY and CDR2 FYNNEI. V was pared by 2 bases and J by 1 base, with 8 bases between. The CDR3 totals 14 residues. Here the CDR3 DNA reads TGTGCCAGCAGTGAACTGCAGGGCCAAGAGACCCAGTACTTC. As protein: CASSELQGQETQYF.

The rearrangement links TRBV5-6 to TRBJ1-5; maybe TRBD1 (6 bases). Between the trimmed V and J ends, which lost 0 bases and 8 bases, there was a span of 15 bases. This CDR3 has 15 residues. Germline V lookup: CDR1 SGHDT, CDR2 YYEEEE. The DNA for the CDR3 is TGTGCCAGCAGCTTGGGGACAGTCCGTCTAAAGCCCCAGCATTTT. Residues: CASSLGTVRLKPQHF.